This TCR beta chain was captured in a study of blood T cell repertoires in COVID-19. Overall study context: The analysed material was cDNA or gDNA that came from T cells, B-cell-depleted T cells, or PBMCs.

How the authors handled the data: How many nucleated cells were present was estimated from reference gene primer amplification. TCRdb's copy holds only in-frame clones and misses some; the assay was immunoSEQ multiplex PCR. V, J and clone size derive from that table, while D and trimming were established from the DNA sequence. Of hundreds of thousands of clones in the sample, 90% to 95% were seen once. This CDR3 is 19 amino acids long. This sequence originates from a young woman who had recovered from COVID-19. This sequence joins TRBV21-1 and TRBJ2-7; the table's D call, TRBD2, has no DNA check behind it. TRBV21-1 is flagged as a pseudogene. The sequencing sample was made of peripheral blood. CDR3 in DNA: TGTGCCAGCAGCAAAGCGGGGGGTTGTCAGGACGACTCCCCCTACGAGCAGTACGTC. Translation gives CASSKAGGCQDDSPYEQYV.